The sample holds many counts of the clone carrying this T cell receptor beta chain. Its antigen is not identified. This may be a read error, as it is one base from a much larger clone. In germline, CDR1 is SGHAT, CDR2 FQNNGV. The CDR3 runs 13 residues. The sample belongs to a study of tumor and adjacent non-tumor tissue in lung cancer. The template was RNA from unsorted bulk tissue. General observations from the study: Shorter survival was associated with higher TCR diversity in tumors. TCR diversity was significantly greater in tumor than normal lung tissue.

Three rounds of nested PCR, following a modified ARM-PCR protocol, produced the TCRbeta library. TCRdb processed the multiplex PCR reads anew with MiXCR; each CDR3 protein has one entry. The sample lists roughly 67,000 distinct CDR3 sequences, roughly 56% occurring once. Sequencing was done on a sample of lung tumor tissue. The TCR was taken from a man in his fifties with non-small cell lung cancer. The chain couples TRBV11-2 to TRBJ1-5; no clear D gene. The CDR3 here is CACSLDYNQPQHF. CDR3 sequence (DNA): TGTGCCTGCAGCTTAGACTACAATCAGCCCCAGCATTTT.